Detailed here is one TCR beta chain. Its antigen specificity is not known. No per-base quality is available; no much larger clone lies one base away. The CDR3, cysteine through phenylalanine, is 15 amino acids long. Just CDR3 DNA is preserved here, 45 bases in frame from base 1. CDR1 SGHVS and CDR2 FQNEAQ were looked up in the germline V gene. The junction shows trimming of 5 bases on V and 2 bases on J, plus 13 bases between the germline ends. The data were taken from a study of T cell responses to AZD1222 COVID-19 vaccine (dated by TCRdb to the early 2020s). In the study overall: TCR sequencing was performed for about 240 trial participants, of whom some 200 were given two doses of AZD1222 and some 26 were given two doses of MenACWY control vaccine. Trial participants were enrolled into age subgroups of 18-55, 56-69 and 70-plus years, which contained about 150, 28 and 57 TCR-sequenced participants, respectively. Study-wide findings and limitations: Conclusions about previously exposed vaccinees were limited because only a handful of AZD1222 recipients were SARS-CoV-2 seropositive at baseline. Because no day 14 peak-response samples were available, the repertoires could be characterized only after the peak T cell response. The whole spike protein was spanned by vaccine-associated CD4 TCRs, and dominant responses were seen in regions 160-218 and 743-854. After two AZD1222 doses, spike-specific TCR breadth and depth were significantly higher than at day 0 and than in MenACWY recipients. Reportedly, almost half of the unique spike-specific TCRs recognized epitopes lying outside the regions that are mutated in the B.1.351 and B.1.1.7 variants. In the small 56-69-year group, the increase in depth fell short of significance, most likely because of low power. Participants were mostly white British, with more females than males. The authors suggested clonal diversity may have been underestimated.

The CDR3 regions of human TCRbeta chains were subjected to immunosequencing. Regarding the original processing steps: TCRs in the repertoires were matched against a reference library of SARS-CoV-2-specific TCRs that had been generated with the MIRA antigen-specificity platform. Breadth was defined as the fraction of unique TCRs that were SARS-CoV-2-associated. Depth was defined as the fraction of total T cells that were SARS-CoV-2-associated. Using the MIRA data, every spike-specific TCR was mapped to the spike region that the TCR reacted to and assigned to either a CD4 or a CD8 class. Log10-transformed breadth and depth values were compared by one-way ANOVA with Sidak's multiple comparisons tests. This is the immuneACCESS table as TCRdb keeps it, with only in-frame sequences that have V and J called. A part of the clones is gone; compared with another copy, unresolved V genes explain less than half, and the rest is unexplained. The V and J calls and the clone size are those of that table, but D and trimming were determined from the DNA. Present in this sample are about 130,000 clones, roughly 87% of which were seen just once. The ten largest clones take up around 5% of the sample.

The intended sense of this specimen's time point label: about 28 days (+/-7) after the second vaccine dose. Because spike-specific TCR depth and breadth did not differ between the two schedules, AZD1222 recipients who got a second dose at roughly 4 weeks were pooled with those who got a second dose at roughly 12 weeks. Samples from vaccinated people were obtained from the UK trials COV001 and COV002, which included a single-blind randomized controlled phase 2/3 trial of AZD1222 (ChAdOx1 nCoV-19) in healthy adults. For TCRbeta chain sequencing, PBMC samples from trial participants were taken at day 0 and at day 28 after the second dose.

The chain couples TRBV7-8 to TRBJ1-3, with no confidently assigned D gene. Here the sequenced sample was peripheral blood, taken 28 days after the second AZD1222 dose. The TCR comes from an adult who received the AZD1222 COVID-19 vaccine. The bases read TGTGCCAGCAGCACCCACAATTCAGCTGGAAACACCATATATTTT. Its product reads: CASSTHNSAGNTIYF.